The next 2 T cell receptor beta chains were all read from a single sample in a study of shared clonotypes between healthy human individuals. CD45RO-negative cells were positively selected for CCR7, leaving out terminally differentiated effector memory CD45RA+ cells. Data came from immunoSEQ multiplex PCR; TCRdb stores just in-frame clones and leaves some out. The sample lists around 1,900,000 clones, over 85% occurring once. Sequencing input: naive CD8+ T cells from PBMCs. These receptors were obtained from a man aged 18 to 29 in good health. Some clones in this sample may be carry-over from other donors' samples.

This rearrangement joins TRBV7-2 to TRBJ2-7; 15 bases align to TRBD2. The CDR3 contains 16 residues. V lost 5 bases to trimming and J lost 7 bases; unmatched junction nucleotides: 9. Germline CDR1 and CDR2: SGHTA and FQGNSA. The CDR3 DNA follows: TGTGCCAGCAGCCCGACCGGACTAGCGGGAGGGAGTGAGCAGTACTTC. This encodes CASSPTGLAGGSEQYF.

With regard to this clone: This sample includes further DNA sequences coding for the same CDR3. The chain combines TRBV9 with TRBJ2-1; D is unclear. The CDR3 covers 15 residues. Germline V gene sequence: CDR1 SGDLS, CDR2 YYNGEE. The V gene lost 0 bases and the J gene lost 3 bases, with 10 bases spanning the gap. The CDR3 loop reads CASSVAGGNYNEQFF. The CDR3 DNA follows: TGTGCCAGCAGCGTAGCTGGCGGTAACTACAATGAGCAGTTCTTC.